These 6 T cell receptor beta chains came from one sample sequenced in a study of beta chain features in type 1 diabetes (dated by TCRdb to 2016 to 2019). Study-wide conclusions, independent of this receptor: In all four CD4+ subsets, TCRB CDR3 length was moderately but significantly shorter in type 1 diabetes patients.

These TCRs' antigens remain unknown. The method behind the library was the immunoSEQ multiplex PCR assay. The High Capacity cDNA Reverse Transcription Kit was used to reverse transcribe all of the isolated RNA, meaning that expressed TCRB transcripts were what got sequenced. TCRdb mirrors the immuneACCESS table, restricted to in-frame sequences. Some clones are absent from its copies; in checked studies, under half trace to an unresolved V gene, and the reason for the others is unknown. This sample lists about 300,000 clones; approximately 12% were detected once. The leading ten clones occupy 0.013% to 0.015% of the sample. Sequences were obtained from naive CD4+ T cells from blood. The cell subset or site label corresponds to: true naive CD4+ T cells. The receptors were gathered from a woman under 30 with type 1 diabetes.

The V gene is TRBV18, the J gene TRBJ2-5; 9 nucleotides line up with TRBD2. The V and J ends lost 3 bases and 5 bases, in that order; junction bases with no gene match: 13. Germline V gene data show CDR1 as KGHSH and CDR2 as LQKENI. This CDR3 has 17 amino acids. The CDR3, as DNA: TGTGCCAGCTCACCCAAGAAAGCGGGAGGTCCGATGGAGACCCAGTACTTC. Translated, it gives CASSPKKAGGPMETQYF. Together with reference TRBV18 and TRBJ2-5, the CDR3 gives the full variable domain: NAGVMQNPRHLVRRRGQEARLRCSPMKGHSHVYWYRQLPEEGLKFMVYLQKENIIDESGMPKERFSAEFPKEGPSILRIQQVVRGDSAAYFCASSPKKAGGPMETQYFGPGTRLLVL.

The count of this clone is one. This chain connects TRBV4-1 to TRBJ2-1, with D possibly matching TRBD1 (5 bases). V was shortened by 4 bases and J by 0 bases, with 16 bases between the two germline ends. The CDR3 spans 17 residues. CDR1 is MGHRA, CDR2 YSYEKL, per germline. The DNA for the CDR3 is TGCGCCAGCAGCCGGACGGCCACAGGTAGCTCCTACAATGAGCAGTTCTTC. Translation: CASSRTATGSSYNEQFF.

This clone turned up a few times. The rearrangement joins TRBV11-2 to TRBJ2-1; no reliable D call. CDR3 length: 12 amino acids. V lost 5 bases and J 5 bases, leaving 7 bases between the germline ends. Germline CDR1 SGHAT, CDR2 FQNNGV. The CDR3: CASSPSDNEQFF. CDR3 sequence (DNA): TGTGCCAGCAGCCCTTCCGACAATGAGCAGTTCTTC.

The chain has TRBV7-6 and TRBJ2-3, with a tentative D call TRBD1 (5 bases). Per the germline V gene, CDR1 is SGHVS and CDR2 is FNYEAQ. Trimming cost V 3 bases and J 11 bases, with 9 bases left between them. The CDR3 is 11 residues long. The CDR3 DNA follows: TGTGCCAGCAGCTTGGGAAGGGGGCAGTATTTT. It specifies CASSLGRGQYF.

This clone was detected only a few times. The chain links TRBV7-2 to TRBJ2-7; TRBD2 aligns across 8 bases. Germline V CDR1 and CDR2: SGHTA, FQGNSA. Trimming removed 3 bases from V and 3 bases from J; junction bases left unmatched: 7. CDR3 length: 15 amino acids. CDR3: CASSLIAGSGYEQYV. The CDR3 region has the DNA TGTGCCAGCAGCTTGATAGCGGGATCCGGCTACGAGCAGTACGTC.

This clone was observed a few times. The chain uses TRBV4-3 and TRBJ2-3; TRBD1 agrees at 9 bases. From germline, CDR1 is LGHNA and CDR2 YSLEER. CDR3 length equals 18 residues. J gave up 7 bases and V 0 bases, and 14 bases lay outside the gene matches. CDR3 nucleotides: TGCGCCAGCAGCCAAGATCCCCCACGGACAGGGGCACGTCATACGCAGTATTTT. It translates to CASSQDPPRTGARHTQYF.